Listed here are 27 T cell receptor beta chains from one sample, sequenced in a study of cytomegalovirus exposure and HLA in healthy donors. Both 60 Vbeta primers and 13 Jbeta primers went into the PCR. Using immunoSEQ multiplex PCR, the repertoire was profiled, and TCRdb retains in-frame clones only, with some absent. The data contain about 150,000 clones, roughly 72% of them singletons. The sequenced material came from PBMCs. Every receptor here comes from a man aged 35 to 55 in good health and CMV-seronegative.

In nucleotides, the CDR3 is TGCGCCAGCAGTCCTAGCGGGGGCACAGATACGCAGTATTTT. This sequence encodes CASSPSGGTDTQYF. V usage is TRBV10-1 and J usage is TRBJ2-3; TRBD2 aligns across 9 bases. Germline-derived CDR1 and CDR2 are WNHNN and SYGVQD (reference sequence). The CDR3 loop spans 14 amino acids. Trimming took 5 bases from V and 1 from J; bases not matched to a gene: 1.

The chain joins TRBV5-1 to TRBJ2-1, with 8 bases that match TRBD2. The CDR3 sequence is 16 residues long. V was pared by 1 base and J by 3 bases, with 6 bases of the junction left unmatched. Per the germline V gene, CDR1 is SGHRS and CDR2 is YFSETQ. CDR3 sequence (DNA): TGCGCCAGCAGCTTGCCACTAGCGGTCAACTACAATGAGCAGTTCTTC. Its protein product is CASSLPLAVNYNEQFF.

This chain connects TRBV30 to TRBJ2-7, with 12 bases lining up with TRBD1. The CDR3 contains 14 residues. V lost 0 bases to trimming and J lost 6 bases; unmatched junction nucleotides: 3. The germline V gene has CDR1 GTSNPN and CDR2 SVGIG (reference sequence). The CDR3 loop reads CAWSVRDRGREQYF. CDR3 nucleotide sequence: TGTGCCTGGAGTGTACGGGACAGGGGGCGCGAGCAGTACTTC.

In this sample, this clone turned up once. V gene TRBV5-1 combines with J gene TRBJ2-3; 7 bases fit TRBD2. This CDR3 contains 14 residues. Germline CDR1 is SGHRS and CDR2 is YFSETQ. V shed 4 bases and J 2 bases; nucleotides not matched to a gene: 4. For the CDR3, the DNA is TGCGCCAGCAGCGGCGGGACTACCACAGATACGCAGTATTTT. The encoded protein is CASSGGTTTDTQYF.

The chain has TRBV2 and TRBJ1-6; D is undetermined. V was trimmed by 5 bases and J by 2 bases, leaving 10 bases between them. Per germline, CDR1 SNHLY and CDR2 FYNNEI. The CDR3 extends over 15 amino acids. CDR3 nucleotide sequence: TGTGCCAGCAGTTTGTGGAGACCCTATAATTCACCCCTCCACTTT. This sequence encodes CASSLWRPYNSPLHF.

This chain uses TRBV30 with TRBJ2-5; 11 positions match TRBD2. V was clipped by 0 bases and J by 4 bases; unmatched bases: 13. The CDR3 covers 18 residues. The germline CDR1 and CDR2 sequences are GTSNPN and SVGIG (reference sequence). CDR3 in amino acids: CAWSVRRRASGRRETQYF. The CDR3 bases are TGTGCCTGGAGTGTACGGCGGAGGGCTAGCGGGAGGAGAGAGACCCAGTACTTC.

Note on this clone: An end of the junction does not agree with germline; a read error may underlie this. The chain carries TRBV6-1 and TRBJ1-2, with 9 positions matching TRBD1. From germline, CDR1 is MNHNS and CDR2 SASEGT. The CDR3 has 15 amino acids. The CDR3 bases are TGTGCCAGCAGGACACAGGGGGCCCTAGGCTATGGCTACCCCTTC. It is translated as CASRTQGALGYGYPF.

The V and J genes are TRBV28 and TRBJ2-6; D is unclear. V lost 6 bases and J 4 bases, leaving 16 bases between the germline ends. This CDR3 has 16 residues. Per germline, CDR1 MDHEN and CDR2 SYDVKM. The CDR3 spells CASSSPGLSGANVLTF. CDR3 in DNA: TGTGCCAGCAGCTCCCCAGGCCTCTCAGGGGCCAACGTCCTGACTTTC.

This sequence joins TRBV2 and TRBJ1-2; tentative D call: TRBD1 (6 bases). This CDR3 spans 13 amino acids. The germline V gene has CDR1 SNHLY and CDR2 FYNNEI. Trimming cost V 5 bases and J 4 bases, with 11 bases left between them. CDR3 sequence reads: CASSWGHGYGYTF. The CDR3 coding sequence is TGTGCCAGCAGTTGGGGGCATGGCTATGGCTACACCTTC.

The rearrangement uses TRBV30 and TRBJ1-1; perhaps TRBD1 as D (6 bases). The germline V gene has CDR1 GTSNPN and CDR2 SVGIG (reference sequence). Deletions cut 0 bases from V and 11 bases from J, with 13 bases between. This CDR3 contains 12 residues. CDR3 sequence (DNA): TGTGCCTGGAGTGTATACAGGGAAAGGGCTTTCTTT. Translating it yields CAWSVYRERAFF. Full variable domain (remainder filled in from reference TRBV30 and TRBJ1-1): SQTIHQWPATLVQPVGSPLSLECTVEGTSNPNLYWYRQAAGRGLQLLFYSVGIGQISSEVPQNLSASRPQDRQFILSSKKLLLSDSGFYLCAWSVYRERAFFGQGTRLTVV.

This clone was counted a single time. The J gene is TRBJ2-6, the V gene TRBV2; D is undetermined. This CDR3 region has 15 residues. Per germline, CDR1 SNHLY and CDR2 FYNNEI. V was cut by 1 base and J by 2 bases, with 6 bases left in between. The CDR3 coding sequence is TGTGCCAGCAGTGAAGACAATGCTGGGGCCAACGTCCTGACTTTC. Protein product: CASSEDNAGANVLTF.

V usage is TRBV27 and J usage is TRBJ2-3; TRBD1 matches at 8 bases. Germline trimming cut 7 bases from V and 11 bases from J; bases unmatched to any gene: 11. CDR3 length: 13 residues. Germline lookup yields CDR1 MNHEY and CDR2 SMNVEV (reference sequence). DNA for the CDR3: TGTGCCAGCACTGGACAGGGAGTAGGGGGGCAGTATTTT. This gives the protein CASTGQGVGGQYF.

The gene calls are TRBV28 and TRBJ2-1; D call uncertain. CDR1 and CDR2 (germline): MDHEN, SYDVKM. The CDR3 consists of 11 residues. Trimming removed 7 bases from V and 4 bases from J, with 5 bases in between. Here the CDR3 DNA reads TGTGCCAGCAACGGTTACAATGAGCAGTTCTTC. As protein: CASNGYNEQFF.

This rearrangement joins TRBV29-1 to TRBJ1-2; 7 nucleotides align to TRBD1. The CDR3 contains 12 residues. Germline V gives CDR1 SQVTM, CDR2 ANQGSEA. After removal of 4 bases from V and 7 bases from J, the junction contained 6 bases not matched to a gene. This chain's CDR3 is CSVGWQGVGYTF. Written as DNA, the CDR3 is TGCAGCGTTGGGTGGCAGGGGGTTGGCTACACCTTC.

This chain joins TRBV9 and TRBJ2-1; possibly TRBD2 for D (7 bases). Germline CDR1 is SGDLS and CDR2 is YYNGEE. V was pared by 2 bases and J by 0 bases, with 12 bases between. The CDR3 contains 16 residues. CDR3 coding DNA: TGTGCCAGCAGCGTGAGTGGGGGGGCCTCCTACAATGAGCAGTTCTTC. Residues: CASSVSGGASYNEQFF.

A note on this clone: The identical CDR3 is also encoded by other nucleotide sequences in the sample. This chain joins TRBV9 and TRBJ2-5, with 7 bases that match TRBD1. Germline assignment: CDR1 SGDLS and CDR2 YYNGEE. The length of the CDR3 is 14 residues. The J segment lost 2 bases and the V segment lost 2 bases, leaving 3 bases of the junction unmatched. CDR3 amino acids: CASSVGQAQETQYF. For the CDR3, the DNA is TGTGCCAGCAGCGTTGGACAGGCTCAAGAGACCCAGTACTTC.

The chain combines TRBV6-5 with TRBJ2-3, with D possibly TRBD1 on 5 matching bases. V lost 5 bases to trimming and J lost 7 bases, with 10 bases between them. The CDR3 covers 12 residues. Germline CDR1 and CDR2: MNHEY and SVGAGI. The CDR3 DNA is TGTGCCAGCAGTGATAGGGGATATACGCAGTATTTT. Protein sequence: CASSDRGYTQYF.

The chain uses TRBV12-5 and TRBJ2-3, with D tentatively TRBD1 (6 bases). The CDR3 is 14 amino acids. Germline V gene sequence: CDR1 LGHNT, CDR2 FRNRAP. Deletions cut 4 bases from V and 2 bases from J, with 10 bases between. CDR3 residues: CASGSGQLTDTQYF. In nucleotides, the CDR3 is TGTGCTAGTGGTTCAGGACAGCTCACAGATACGCAGTATTTT.

The chain is built from TRBV6-1 and TRBJ2-2; D not resolved. The V and J ends lost 5 bases and 0 bases respectively, with 4 bases between them. Germline lookup yields CDR1 MNHNS and CDR2 SASEGT. This CDR3 has 13 amino acids. The CDR3 region has the DNA TGTGCCAGCAGTACAGCGAACACCGGGGAGCTGTTTTTT. As protein: CASSTANTGELFF.

The CDR3 loop reads CAITARQAFYGYTF. The CDR3, as DNA: TGTGCCATCACCGCCCGACAGGCCTTCTATGGCTACACCTTC. The genes are TRBV10-3 and TRBJ1-2, with a tentative D call TRBD1 (6 bases). Germline CDR1 reads ENHRY; CDR2 reads SYGVKD. CDR3 size: 14 residues. V was shortened by 7 bases and J by 4 bases, with 16 bases between the two germline ends.

The genes are TRBV2 and TRBJ2-3; D possibly corresponds to TRBD2 (5 bases). CDR1 and CDR2 (germline): SNHLY, FYNNEI. CDR3 length: 17 residues. Trimming removed 8 bases at V and 0 bases at J, with 21 bases between. Here the CDR3 reads CASYQSRAAASTDTQYF. The DNA for the CDR3 is TGTGCCAGCTACCAGAGCCGAGCGGCAGCTAGCACAGATACGCAGTATTTT.

The rearrangement links TRBV10-3 to TRBJ2-3, with unresolved D. Germline V lookup: CDR1 ENHRY, CDR2 SYGVKD. The CDR3 spans 17 residues. V was pared by 0 bases and J by 0 bases, with 13 bases between. In nucleotides, the CDR3 is TGTGCCATCAGTGAGTCTGGGCCTTACGGTAGCACAGATACGCAGTATTTT. This encodes CAISESGPYGSTDTQYF.

V usage is TRBV10-3 and J usage is TRBJ2-1; 13 nucleotides line up with TRBD2. There are 13 residues in the CDR3. The trim removed 10 bases at V and 6 bases at J, leaving 3 bases unmatched. CDR1 is ENHRY and CDR2 is SYGVKD in the germline V gene. The DNA of the CDR3 is TGTGCCAGCGGGACTAGCGGGGCCAATGAGCAGTTCTTC. This codes for CASGTSGANEQFF.

This clone was found a few times. The chain couples TRBV15 to TRBJ2-2; D gene uncertain. Trimming stripped 5 bases from V and 2 bases from J, with 27 bases between. Germline CDR1 LNHNV, CDR2 YYDKDF (reference sequence). The CDR3 is 20 amino acids. The CDR3: CATSAWATANNDPNTGELFF. CDR3 nucleotides: TGTGCCACCAGCGCGTGGGCAACAGCCAACAACGACCCTAACACCGGGGAGCTGTTTTTT.

In regard to this clone: One end of the junction fails to match germline, which may point to a read error. V is TRBV5-1 and J is TRBJ1-2, with 8 nucleotides matching TRBD1. The CDR3 runs to 16 residues. CDR1 is SGHRS, CDR2 YFSETQ, per germline. The CDR3 nucleotides read TGCGCCAGCAGCTTGGGGACAGGGAATACTAACTATGGCTACCCCTTC. It codes for CASSLGTGNTNYGYPF.

This sequence joins TRBV9 and TRBJ2-3; 7 bases agree with TRBD2. The length of the CDR3 is 15 residues. Germline lookup yields CDR1 SGDLS and CDR2 YYNGEE. After removal of 0 bases from V and 1 base from J, the junction contained 2 bases not matched to a gene. CDR3: CASSVVTSGTDTQYF. CDR3 in DNA: TGTGCCAGCAGCGTAGTTACTAGCGGCACAGATACGCAGTATTTT.

The sample holds a few counts of this clone. The V and J genes are TRBV9 and TRBJ2-7; 7 bases fit TRBD1. CDR3 length equals 15 residues. Germline V gives CDR1 SGDLS, CDR2 YYNGEE. V trimming: 3 bases; J trimming: 2 bases; junction bases outside the gene matches: 8. The CDR3 nucleotides are TGTGCCAGCAGCGCCACAGGGGTGCCTACCTACGAGCAGTACTTC. It encodes CASSATGVPTYEQYF.